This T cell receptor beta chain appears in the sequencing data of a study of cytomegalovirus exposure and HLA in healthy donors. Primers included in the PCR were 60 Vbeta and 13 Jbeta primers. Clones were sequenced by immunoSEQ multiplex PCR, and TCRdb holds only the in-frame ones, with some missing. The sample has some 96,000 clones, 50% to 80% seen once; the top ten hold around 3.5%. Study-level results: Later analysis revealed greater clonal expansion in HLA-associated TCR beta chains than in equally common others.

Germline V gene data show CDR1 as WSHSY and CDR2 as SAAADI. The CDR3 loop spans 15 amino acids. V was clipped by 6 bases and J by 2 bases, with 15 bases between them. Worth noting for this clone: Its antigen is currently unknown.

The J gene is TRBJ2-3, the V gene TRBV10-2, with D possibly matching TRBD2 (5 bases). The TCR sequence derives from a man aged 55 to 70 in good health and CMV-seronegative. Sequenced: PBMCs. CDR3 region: CASRSTGTYTDTQYF. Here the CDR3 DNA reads TGCGCCAGCAGGTCAACGGGAACCTACACAGATACGCAGTATTTT.